The sequence of this T cell receptor (beta chain) was determined in a study of blood T cell repertoires in COVID-19. Study as a whole: COVID-19 samples from acute and convalescent phases originated in the United States, Italy and Spain. Nucleic acid was either cDNA or gDNA, and it came from T cells, B-cell-depleted T cells, or PBMCs.

Here immunoSEQ multiplex PCR was the method, and the copy in TCRdb shows in-frame clones only, minus some. The sample includes about 250,000 clones, 80% to 90% seen only once; the top ten take 2% to 3%. CDR1 is SEHNR and CDR2 is FQNEAQ in the germline V gene (reference sequence). CDR3 size: 19 residues. The V and J ends lost 5 bases and 2 bases, in that order; junction bases with no gene match: 13. In Cohort 3, a recovered donor had either two negative PCRs, clearance, or symptom resolution. Sequences were obtained from PBMCs or T cells enriched from blood (not recorded which). This TCR came from a young woman who had recovered from COVID-19. The genes are TRBV7-9 and TRBJ1-5, with TRBD1 matching 12 bases. CDR3 bases: TGTGCCAGCAGCGCGGTAGTGGGGACAGGGGGCTTTCGCAATCAGCCCCAGCATTTT. Amino acid sequence: CASSAVVGTGGFRNQPQHF.